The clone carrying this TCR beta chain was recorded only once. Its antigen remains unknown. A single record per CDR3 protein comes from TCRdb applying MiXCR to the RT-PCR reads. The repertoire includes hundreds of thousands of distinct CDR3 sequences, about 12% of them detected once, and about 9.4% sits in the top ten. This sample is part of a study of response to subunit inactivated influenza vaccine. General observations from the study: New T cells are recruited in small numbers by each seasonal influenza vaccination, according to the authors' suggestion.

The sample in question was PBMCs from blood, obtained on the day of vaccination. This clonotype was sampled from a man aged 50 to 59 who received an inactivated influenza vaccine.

The CDR3 region is CASSPGKGAIRANVLTF. CDR3 DNA sequence: TGTGCCAGCAGCCCCGGAAAGGGGGCTATAAGGGCCAACGTCCTGACTTTC. J is TRBJ2-6 and V is TRBV7-3; 7 bases are shared with TRBD1. With V trimmed by 5 bases and J by 5 bases, 12 bases remained unmatched. The CDR3 is made up of 17 amino acids. Germline-derived CDR1 and CDR2 are SGHTA and FQGTGA.